A single sample gave rise to the 20 T cell receptor beta chains below, sequenced in a study of Ad26.COV2.S vaccination and SARS-CoV-2 variants. Sequencing used immunoSEQ multiplex PCR; TCRdb keeps in-frame clones, though not all of them. The sample yields roughly 400,000 clones, around 92% seen once. Treatment given: roughly 19 received Ad26.COV2.S at low or high dose, single or two shots; roughly five received placebo; per-sample allocation not given. Sampling was done on day 63 after the first vaccine or placebo injection. The sample was peripheral blood, taken in a trial of Ad26.COV2.S vaccine versus placebo. The source is a person aged 18-60 years who received the Ad26.COV2.S COVID-19 vaccine or a placebo.

The rearrangement joins TRBV12-3 or TRBV12-4 to TRBJ2-7; the D is unclear. This CDR3 is built from 12 residues. Trimming took 2 bases from V and 2 from J, leaving 4 bases between them. CDR3 in amino acids: CASSLRPYEQYF. The CDR3 nucleotides read TGTGCCAGCAGTTTACGTCCCTACGAGCAGTACTTC.

This chain joins TRBV4-1 and TRBJ1-1; tentative D call: TRBD1 (6 bases). Germline assignment: CDR1 MGHRA and CDR2 YSYEKL. CDR3 length: 12 residues. V dropped 4 bases and J dropped 8 bases, with 11 bases sitting between them. The CDR3 DNA reads TGCGCCAGCAGCCCCACCGGGACAGAAGCTTTCTTT. This translates into CASSPTGTEAFF.

In this sample, this clone turned up once. The rearrangement links TRBV4-3 to TRBJ2-7; 7 nucleotides agree with TRBD1. The germline V gene encodes CDR1 LGHNA and CDR2 YSLEER. The CDR3 has 17 amino acids. V shed 0 bases and J 0 bases; nucleotides not matched to a gene: 8. CDR3 region: CASSQEGTAPFSYEQYF. CDR3 sequence (DNA): TGCGCCAGCAGCCAAGAGGGGACAGCGCCCTTCTCCTACGAGCAGTACTTC.

This chain links TRBV6-5 with TRBJ1-1; TRBD1 is a possible D gene (5 bases). The CDR3 sequence is 14 residues long. Per the germline V gene, CDR1 is MNHEY and CDR2 is SVGAGI. Between the trimmed V and J ends, which lost 6 bases and 4 bases, there was a span of 15 bases. CDR3 in amino acids: CASSPGGGFTEAFF. CDR3 nucleotide sequence: TGTGCCAGCAGCCCCGGGGGAGGCTTCACTGAAGCTTTCTTT.

The chain carries TRBV3-1 (or the pseudogene TRBV3-2) and TRBJ2-5, with 14 nucleotides matching TRBD2. In germline, CDR1 is LGHDT, CDR2 YNNKEL (reference sequence). After removal of 4 bases from V and 0 bases from J, the junction contained 13 bases not matched to a gene. CDR3 length: 20 residues. Written as DNA, the CDR3 is TGTGCCAGCAGCCTTCTGACTTCCGGGACTAGCGGGGGAGACCAAGAGACCCAGTACTTC. This translates into CASSLLTSGTSGGDQETQYF.

The V gene is TRBV27, the J gene TRBJ1-6, with D perhaps matching TRBD1 (5 bases). Germline CDR1 is MNHEY and CDR2 is SMNVEV (reference sequence). The CDR3 sequence is 15 residues long. V was clipped by 4 bases and J by 8 bases, with 15 bases between them. In nucleotides, the CDR3 is TGTGCCAGCAGTTCTCTAGGAACGGGGGATTCACCCCTCCACTTT. Translated, it gives CASSSLGTGDSPLHF.

This clone was detected only a few times. The chain joins TRBV15 to TRBJ1-6; no reliable D call. CDR3 length equals 12 residues. Trimming took 0 bases from V and 14 from J, leaving 8 bases between them. In germline, CDR1 is LNHNV, CDR2 YYDKDF (reference sequence). Here the CDR3 reads CATSRDQQSLHF. The CDR3 DNA reads as TGTGCCACCAGCAGAGATCAACAGTCCCTCCACTTT.

CDR3 nucleotide sequence: TGTGCCAGTAGTATATACAGGGGGACTGAAGCTTTCTTT. Amino acids: CASSIYRGTEAFF. The chain is built from TRBV19 and TRBJ1-1; 8 bases align to TRBD1. The germline gives CDR1 LNHDA, CDR2 SQIVND (reference sequence). The ends lost 2 bases at V and 5 bases at J; junction bases unmatched: 1. There are 13 residues in the CDR3.

The CDR3 reads CATSDSDSRSYNEQFF. The CDR3 region has the DNA TGTGCCACCAGTGATTCCGACAGCCGCTCCTACAATGAGCAGTTCTTC. The chain links TRBV24-1 to TRBJ2-1, with D possibly TRBD1 on 5 matching bases. Germline assignment: CDR1 KGHDR and CDR2 SFDVKD. The CDR3 extends over 16 amino acids. Trimming removed 2 bases at V and 0 bases at J, with 10 bases between.

This clone was picked up one time. The rearrangement joins TRBV3-1 (or the pseudogene TRBV3-2) to TRBJ1-2; possibly TRBD1 for D (5 bases). V dropped 1 base and J dropped 6 bases, with 12 bases sitting between them. In germline, CDR1 is LGHDT, CDR2 YNNKEL (reference sequence). This CDR3 has 14 residues. Here the CDR3 reads CASSQGAQGHGYTF. DNA for the CDR3: TGTGCCAGCAGCCAAGGGGCGCAGGGTCATGGCTACACCTTC.

The genes are TRBV28 and TRBJ2-3; no clear D gene. The germline V gene encodes CDR1 MDHEN and CDR2 SYDVKM. CDR3 length equals 11 residues. V was trimmed by 3 bases and J by 4 bases, leaving 2 bases between them. The DNA of the CDR3 is TGTGCCAGCAGTTTGCCAGATACGCAGTATTTT. Its protein product is CASSLPDTQYF.

The rearrangement uses TRBV19 and TRBJ2-1; a weak D match, TRBD2 (6 bases). Germline CDR1 LNHDA, CDR2 SQIVND (reference sequence). V was trimmed by 4 bases and J by 8 bases, leaving 15 bases between them. This CDR3 region has 14 residues. CDR3 sequence reads: CASSRSLAGDEQFF. The DNA for the CDR3 is TGTGCCAGTAGTAGGTCACTAGCCGGCGATGAGCAGTTCTTC.

The chain carries TRBV6-1 and TRBJ2-3, with 10 bases fitting TRBD2. Germline CDR1 MNHNS, CDR2 SASEGT. Unmatched junction bases numbered 5, after V lost 0 bases and J lost 5 bases. The CDR3 extends over 16 amino acids. The DNA for the CDR3 is TGTGCCAGCAGTGAAGCAAGCGGGGGGGCAGAAGATACGCAGTATTTT. Protein product: CASSEASGGAEDTQYF.

The chain joins TRBV4-1 to TRBJ1-5; no reliable D call. Looked up from germline, CDR1 is MGHRA and CDR2 is YSYEKL. V gave up 4 bases and J gave up 3 bases, with 10 bases separating them. The CDR3 runs to 14 residues. The CDR3 loop reads CASSLGGSNQPQHF. DNA of the CDR3: TGCGCCAGCAGCCTTGGAGGGTCCAATCAGCCCCAGCATTTT.

V usage is TRBV10-3 and J usage is TRBJ1-2, with 8 positions matching TRBD1. The CDR3 is 14 residues long. V trimming: 5 bases; J trimming: 2 bases; junction bases outside the gene matches: 4. Per germline, CDR1 ENHRY and CDR2 SYGVKD. The CDR3 DNA sequence: TGTGCCATCAGTCAACAGGGGGGGAACTATGGCTACACCTTC. It is translated as CAISQQGGNYGYTF.

The chain links TRBV15 to TRBJ2-7; D possibly corresponds to TRBD2 (6 bases). This CDR3 spans 14 amino acids. The V gene lost 2 bases and the J gene lost 0 bases, with 8 bases spanning the gap. Germline-derived CDR1 and CDR2 are LNHNV and YYDKDF (reference sequence). CDR3 nucleotides: TGTGCCACCAGCAGATCCGGGAGCTCCTACGAGCAGTACTTC. Translated, it gives CATSRSGSSYEQYF.

The CDR3 is CASSHKQGAGGYTF. The CDR3 region has the DNA TGCGCCAGCAGCCATAAACAGGGGGCGGGAGGCTACACCTTC. The chain has TRBV4-1 and TRBJ1-2, with 9 bases fitting TRBD1. The germline CDR1 and CDR2 sequences are MGHRA and YSYEKL. There are 14 residues in the CDR3. The trim removed 3 bases at V and 8 bases at J, leaving 7 bases unmatched.

The rearrangement uses TRBV7-8 and TRBJ2-1; tentative D call: TRBD1 (6 bases). Germline assignment: CDR1 SGHVS and CDR2 FQNEAQ. V lost 0 bases, J lost 4 bases, and 13 bases lay in between. This CDR3 region has 16 residues. CDR3 bases: TGTGCCAGCAGCTTAGCGGGGGCCACCTTTTACAATGAGCAGTTCTTC. This codes for CASSLAGATFYNEQFF.

V and J are TRBV7-9 and TRBJ1-5, with a possible D match to TRBD1 (5 bases). CDR1 and CDR2 (germline): SEHNR, FQNEAQ (reference sequence). Deletions cut 4 bases from V and 0 bases from J, with 7 bases between. The CDR3 contains 14 residues. The CDR3, as DNA: TGTGCCAGCAGCTCTGGGGGTAGCAATCAGCCCCAGCATTTT. Translation: CASSSGGSNQPQHF. Full variable domain (remainder filled in from reference TRBV7-9 and TRBJ1-5): DTGVSQNPRHKITKRGQNVTFRCDPISEHNRLYWYRQTLGQGPEFLTYFQNEAQLEKSRLLSDRFSAERPKGSFSTLEIQRTEQGDSAMYLCASSSGGSNQPQHFGDGTRLSIL.

The rearrangement links TRBV28 to TRBJ2-3, with 14 bases aligning to TRBD2. The CDR3 covers 17 residues. The junction had 10 bases not matched to a gene; V was cut back by 4 bases and J by 7 bases. Germline lookup yields CDR1 MDHEN and CDR2 SYDVKM. The CDR3 here is CASSWEPGTSGGNTQYF. CDR3 sequence (DNA): TGTGCCAGCAGTTGGGAACCCGGGACTAGCGGGGGAAATACGCAGTATTTT.